Listed here are 26 T cell receptor beta chains from one sample, sequenced in a study of blood T cell repertoires in COVID-19. Sequencing was performed with immunoSEQ multiplex PCR; in TCRdb, only in-frame clones are kept and a portion is missing. Among 250,000 to 300,000 clones listed, over 80% were seen once. Sequencing was carried out using peripheral blood. Receptors originate from a woman aged 70-85 years with COVID-19, enrolled during active disease.

This clone was observed a few times. The chain is built from TRBV6-5 and TRBJ1-2; D is uncertain. Trimming stripped 0 bases from V and 0 bases from J, with 8 bases between. The length of the CDR3 is 15 residues. Germline V gene sequence: CDR1 MNHEY, CDR2 SVGAGI. In DNA, the CDR3 is TGTGCCAGCAGTTACTCGTTGCTAGCTAACTATGGCTACACCTTC. As protein: CASSYSLLANYGYTF.

V usage is TRBV14 and J usage is TRBJ1-3, with 10 bases fitting TRBD1. The V gene end was trimmed by 4 bases and the J gene end by 4 bases; junction bases not matched to a gene: 7. The germline V gene encodes CDR1 SGHDN and CDR2 FVKESK. The CDR3 is made up of 16 amino acids. The CDR3 here is CASSLPGQGIGNTIYF. As DNA, the CDR3 is TGTGCCAGCAGCCTCCCGGGACAGGGGATCGGAAACACCATATATTTT.

V usage is TRBV28 and J usage is TRBJ2-3, with 8 bases lining up with TRBD1. Germline assignment: CDR1 MDHEN and CDR2 SYDVKM. With 4 bases clipped from V and 1 base from J, the junction kept 4 bases outside the gene matches. This CDR3 spans 15 amino acids. CDR3 sequence: CASSSLTGGTDTQYF. CDR3 DNA sequence: TGTGCCAGCAGTTCGTTGACAGGGGGCACAGATACGCAGTATTTT.

The chain employs TRBV19 and TRBJ1-2; D perhaps matches TRBD1 (6 bases). Trimming shortened V by 4 bases and J by 4 bases, and 19 bases separated the two germline ends. The CDR3 is 16 residues long. From germline, CDR1 is LNHDA and CDR2 SQIVND (reference sequence). The CDR3, as DNA: TGTGCCAGTAGTACCCTGGACAGTTCCCGCACCTATGGCTACACCTTC. Its translation is CASSTLDSSRTYGYTF.

The chain combines TRBV14 with TRBJ1-4; D not certain. This CDR3 is built from 12 residues. Germline CDR1 is SGHDN and CDR2 is FVKESK. The ends were cut back, 5 bases at V and 7 bases at J, with 8 bases in the middle. The DNA for the CDR3 is TGTGCCAGCAGCGCTGGGCGTGAAAAACTGTTTTTT. This sequence encodes CASSAGREKLFF.

V usage is TRBV2 and J usage is TRBJ1-2, with 9 bases fitting TRBD1. The CDR3 consists of 14 residues. The V gene's germline CDR1 is SNHLY and CDR2 FYNNEI. V lost 3 bases to trimming and J lost 10 bases; unmatched junction nucleotides: 9. In DNA, the CDR3 is TGTGCCAGCAGTGACGCCGGGACAGGGCTACACTACACCTTC. It translates to CASSDAGTGLHYTF.

The V and J genes are TRBV18 and TRBJ1-4, with D hard to call. In germline, CDR1 is KGHSH, CDR2 LQKENI. The CDR3 has 14 residues. Trimming pared 0 bases from V and 5 bases from J, leaving 7 bases between. CDR3 DNA: TGTGCCAGCTCACCACCCGGAGGGAATGAAAAACTGTTTTTT. This codes for CASSPPGGNEKLFF.

This chain links TRBV7-2 with TRBJ2-3; 7 bases map to TRBD1. CDR3 size: 15 residues. Trimming took 5 bases from V and 2 from J; bases not matched to a gene: 7. Germline CDR1 and CDR2: SGHTA and FQGNSA. The CDR3 is CASSPGGPHTDTQYF. CDR3 DNA sequence: TGTGCCAGCAGCCCAGGGGGTCCCCACACAGATACGCAGTATTTT.

The rearrangement joins TRBV5-1 to TRBJ2-3; D unclear. The germline V gene encodes CDR1 SGHRS and CDR2 YFSETQ. This CDR3 region has 15 residues. V lost 1 base, J lost 1 base, and 10 bases lay in between. CDR3 nucleotides: TGCGCCAGCAGCTTGCAGGCCAGAGGCACAGATACGCAGTATTTT. It is translated as CASSLQARGTDTQYF. Filled out from reference TRBV5-1 and TRBJ2-3, the complete variable domain reads KAGVTQTPRYLIKTRGQQVTLSCSPISGHRSVSWYQQTPGQGLQFLFEYFSETQRNKGNFPGRFSGRQFSNSRSEMNVSTLELGDSALYLCASSLQARGTDTQYFGPGTRLTVL.

This sequence joins TRBV18 and TRBJ1-2; 11 nucleotides align to TRBD1. This CDR3 spans 17 amino acids. Unmatched junction bases numbered 6, after V lost 1 base and J lost 2 bases. Germline-derived CDR1 and CDR2 are KGHSH and LQKENI. CDR3 in amino acids: CASSPLGTGGTNYGYTF. CDR3 coding DNA: TGTGCCAGCTCACCACTAGGGACAGGGGGGACAAACTATGGCTACACCTTC.

In this sample, this clone turned up once. The chain combines TRBV27 with TRBJ1-6; 7 bases align to TRBD1. V shed 6 bases and J 4 bases; nucleotides not matched to a gene: 6. Per the germline V gene, CDR1 is MNHEY and CDR2 is SMNVEV (reference sequence). The CDR3 has 15 residues. Here the CDR3 reads CASRERGQYNSPLHF. As DNA, the CDR3 is TGTGCCAGCAGAGAAAGGGGACAGTATAATTCACCCCTCCACTTT.

The count of this clone is one. This chain connects TRBV2 to TRBJ1-2; D is uncertain. The CDR3 extends over 12 amino acids. CDR1 and CDR2 from the germline V gene are SNHLY and FYNNEI. Trimming took off 4 bases at V and 5 bases at J, with 8 bases between the two ends. The CDR3 here is CASSVDSYGYTF. DNA of the CDR3: TGTGCCAGCAGTGTTGATAGTTATGGCTACACCTTC.

The chain links TRBV5-4 to TRBJ2-3, with D possibly TRBD2 on 6 matching bases. The ends were cut back, 3 bases at V and 4 bases at J, with 9 bases in the middle. The CDR3 consists of 13 residues. Germline V CDR1 and CDR2: SGHNT, YYREEE (reference sequence). This CDR3 is CASSSTSPDTQYF. The CDR3 bases are TGTGCCAGCAGCTCAACTAGCCCAGATACGCAGTATTTT.

The chain is built from TRBV19 and TRBJ1-1; D is ambiguous. This CDR3 region has 12 residues. Trimming shortened V by 3 bases and J by 1 base, and 3 bases separated the two germline ends. CDR1 and CDR2 from the germline V gene are LNHDA and SQIVND (reference sequence). In nucleotides, the CDR3 is TGTGCCAGTAGTATCCAGAACACTGAAGCTTTCTTT. Its translation: CASSIQNTEAFF.

V and J are TRBV28 and TRBJ1-1, with 7 bases that match TRBD1. Germline V CDR1 and CDR2: MDHEN, SYDVKM. This CDR3 is built from 14 residues. V shed 6 bases and J 4 bases; nucleotides not matched to a gene: 8. CDR3 region: CASRVRGQGTEAFF. The CDR3 region has the DNA TGTGCCAGCAGAGTTAGGGGGCAGGGCACTGAAGCTTTCTTT.

The V and J genes are TRBV6-4 and TRBJ2-3; TRBD2 matches at 10 bases. After removal of 7 bases from V and 0 bases from J, the junction contained 10 bases not matched to a gene. The CDR3 has 17 residues. Germline V lookup: CDR1 MRHNA, CDR2 SNTAGT. The CDR3 loop is CASTSTGSGGSTDTQYF. The CDR3 DNA follows: TGTGCCAGCACCTCGACCGGTAGCGGGGGGAGCACAGATACGCAGTATTTT.

The J gene is TRBJ2-7, the V gene TRBV13, with 7 nucleotides matching TRBD1. Germline-derived CDR1 and CDR2 are PRHDT and FYEKMQ (reference sequence). The V and J ends lost 5 bases and 7 bases, in that order; junction bases with no gene match: 11. The CDR3 is 14 residues long. The CDR3 protein is CASSRNRGIVEQYF. The CDR3 DNA sequence: TGTGCCAGCAGCCGAAACAGGGGTATTGTGGAGCAGTACTTC.

This clone was picked up a small number of times. The chain has TRBV2 and TRBJ1-1; D is unresolved. CDR1 and CDR2 (germline): SNHLY, FYNNEI. Trimming removed 7 bases from V and 2 bases from J, with 11 bases in between. This CDR3 is built from 13 residues. The CDR3 is CASTPGFNTEAFF. As DNA, the CDR3 is TGTGCCAGCACCCCCGGGTTCAACACTGAAGCTTTCTTT.

The V call is TRBV6-5, the J call TRBJ2-5; D not certain. This CDR3 is 12 amino acids long. Germline loops: CDR1 MNHEY, CDR2 SVGAGI. V was cut by 4 bases and J by 3 bases, with 6 bases left in between. The CDR3 bases are TGTGCCAGCAGTTTAATTGAAGAGACCCAGTACTTC. It yields the protein CASSLIEETQYF.

The chain is built from TRBV20-1 and TRBJ2-7; 9 bases are a match to TRBD2. Trimming took 3 bases from V and 2 from J; bases not matched to a gene: 5. Germline assignment: CDR1 DFQATT and CDR2 SNEGSKA (reference sequence). The CDR3 consists of 14 residues. The CDR3 sequence: CSASLPSGTYEQYF. CDR3 nucleotide sequence: TGCAGTGCTAGTTTACCTAGCGGGACCTACGAGCAGTACTTC.

The chain couples TRBV23-1 to TRBJ2-7, with TRBD2 matching 8 bases. TRBV23-1 is known as an ORF, though its function is uncertain. J was trimmed by 2 bases and V by 2 bases; bases with no gene match: 14. There are 18 residues in the CDR3. CDR3 sequence: CASSQPSLAREATYEQYF. The CDR3 DNA reads as TGCGCCAGCAGTCAACCCAGTCTGGCGCGGGAGGCCACCTACGAGCAGTACTTC.

The rearrangement uses TRBV5-1 and TRBJ1-6, with a tentative D call TRBD1 (5 bases). CDR3 length equals 13 residues. Germline V lookup: CDR1 SGHRS, CDR2 YFSETQ. Trimming removed 4 bases at V and 9 bases at J, with 11 bases between. The CDR3 protein is CASSPAGGSPLHF. The CDR3 region has the DNA TGCGCCAGCAGCCCGGCCGGGGGTTCACCCCTCCACTTT.

This clone was recorded once. V gene TRBV11-3 combines with J gene TRBJ2-4; D is possibly TRBD2 (7 bases). Germline assignment: CDR1 SGHNT and CDR2 YENEEA. The CDR3 is made up of 16 amino acids. V dropped 5 bases and J dropped 0 bases, with 14 bases sitting between them. CDR3 DNA: TGTGCCAGCAGCCGCGGGGGACACGAAGCCAAAAACATTCAGTACTTC. Protein sequence: CASSRGGHEAKNIQYF.

The chain links TRBV6-1 to TRBJ1-6, with 8 bases aligning to TRBD1. CDR3 length equals 16 residues. Germline CDR1 reads MNHNS; CDR2 reads SASEGT. Unmatched junction bases numbered 8, after V lost 4 bases and J lost 6 bases. This CDR3 is CASSAQTGVSNSPLHF. Written as DNA, the CDR3 is TGTGCCAGCAGTGCCCAGACAGGGGTGAGTAATTCACCCCTCCACTTT.

The chain uses TRBV19 and TRBJ2-3, with TRBD1 matching 7 bases. The CDR3 loop spans 15 amino acids. CDR1 and CDR2 (germline): LNHDA, SQIVND (reference sequence). The ends lost 10 bases at V and 0 bases at J; junction bases unmatched: 10. The CDR3 DNA follows: TGTGCCACGTCCCAGGGGGAGATCAGCACAGATACGCAGTATTTT. Protein product: CATSQGEISTDTQYF.

The sample holds a few counts of this clone. In DNA form, the CDR3 reads TGTGCCAGCAGTTTTTCCAGGGGTTTGATTGGCTACACCTTC. As protein: CASSFSRGLIGYTF. The rearrangement uses TRBV28 and TRBJ1-2; maybe TRBD1 (6 bases). Germline V gene sequence: CDR1 MDHEN, CDR2 SYDVKM. Between the trimmed V and J ends, which lost 3 bases and 7 bases, there was a span of 15 bases. CDR3 length: 14 residues.